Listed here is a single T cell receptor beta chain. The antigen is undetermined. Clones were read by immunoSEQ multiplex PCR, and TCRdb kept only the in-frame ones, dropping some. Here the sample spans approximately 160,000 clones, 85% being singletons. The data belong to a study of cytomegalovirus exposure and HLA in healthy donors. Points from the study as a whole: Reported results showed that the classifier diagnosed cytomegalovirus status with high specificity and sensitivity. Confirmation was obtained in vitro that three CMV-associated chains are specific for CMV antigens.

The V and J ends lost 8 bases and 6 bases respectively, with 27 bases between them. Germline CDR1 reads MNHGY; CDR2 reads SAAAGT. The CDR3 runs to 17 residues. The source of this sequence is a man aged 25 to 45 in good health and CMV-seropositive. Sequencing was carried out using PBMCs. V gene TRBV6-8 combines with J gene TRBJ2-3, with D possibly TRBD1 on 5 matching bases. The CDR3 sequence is CASGEIKMQGMVDTQYF. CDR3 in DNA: TGTGCCAGCGGCGAAATTAAAATGCAGGGAATGGTGGATACGCAGTATTTT.